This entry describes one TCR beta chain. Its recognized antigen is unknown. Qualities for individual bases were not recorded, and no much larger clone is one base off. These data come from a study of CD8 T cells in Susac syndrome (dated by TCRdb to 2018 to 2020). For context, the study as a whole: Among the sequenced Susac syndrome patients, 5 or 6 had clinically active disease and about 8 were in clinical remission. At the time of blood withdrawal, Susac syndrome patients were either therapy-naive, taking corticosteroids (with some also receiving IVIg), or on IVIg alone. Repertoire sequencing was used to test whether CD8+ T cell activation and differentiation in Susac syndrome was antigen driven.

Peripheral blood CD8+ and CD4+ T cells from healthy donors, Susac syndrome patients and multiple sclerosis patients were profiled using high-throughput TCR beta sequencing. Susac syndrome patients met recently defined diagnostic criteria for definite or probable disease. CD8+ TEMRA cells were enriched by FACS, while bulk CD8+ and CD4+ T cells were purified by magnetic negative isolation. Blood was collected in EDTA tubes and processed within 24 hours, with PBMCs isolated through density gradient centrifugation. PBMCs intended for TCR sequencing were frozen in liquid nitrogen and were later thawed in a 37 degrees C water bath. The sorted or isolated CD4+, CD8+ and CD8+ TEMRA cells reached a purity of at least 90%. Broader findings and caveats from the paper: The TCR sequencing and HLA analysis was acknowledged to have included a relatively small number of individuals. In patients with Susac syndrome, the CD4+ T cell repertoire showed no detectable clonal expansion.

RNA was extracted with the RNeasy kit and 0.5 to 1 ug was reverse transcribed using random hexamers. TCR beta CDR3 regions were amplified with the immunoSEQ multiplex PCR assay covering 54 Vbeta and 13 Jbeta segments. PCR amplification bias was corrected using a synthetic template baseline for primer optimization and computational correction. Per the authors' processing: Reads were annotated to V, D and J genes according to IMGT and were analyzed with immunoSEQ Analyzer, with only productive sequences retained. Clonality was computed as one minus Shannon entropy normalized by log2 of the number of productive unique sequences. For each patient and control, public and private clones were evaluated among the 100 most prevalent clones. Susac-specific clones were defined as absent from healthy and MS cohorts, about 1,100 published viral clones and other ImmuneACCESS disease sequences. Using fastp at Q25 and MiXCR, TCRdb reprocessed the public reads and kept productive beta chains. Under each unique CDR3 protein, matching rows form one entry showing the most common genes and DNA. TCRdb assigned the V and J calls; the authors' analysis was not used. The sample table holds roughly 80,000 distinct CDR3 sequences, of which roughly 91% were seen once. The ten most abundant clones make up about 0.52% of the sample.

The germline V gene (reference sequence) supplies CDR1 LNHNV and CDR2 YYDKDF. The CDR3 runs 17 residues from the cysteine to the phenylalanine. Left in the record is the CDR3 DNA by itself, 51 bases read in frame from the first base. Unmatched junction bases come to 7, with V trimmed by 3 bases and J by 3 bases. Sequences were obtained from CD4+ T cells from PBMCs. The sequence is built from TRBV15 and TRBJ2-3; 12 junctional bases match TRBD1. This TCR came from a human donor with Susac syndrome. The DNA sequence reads TGTGCCACCAGCAGGAGGAGGGGACAGGGGGCAACAGATACGCAGTATTTT. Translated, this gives CATSRRRGQGATDTQYF.